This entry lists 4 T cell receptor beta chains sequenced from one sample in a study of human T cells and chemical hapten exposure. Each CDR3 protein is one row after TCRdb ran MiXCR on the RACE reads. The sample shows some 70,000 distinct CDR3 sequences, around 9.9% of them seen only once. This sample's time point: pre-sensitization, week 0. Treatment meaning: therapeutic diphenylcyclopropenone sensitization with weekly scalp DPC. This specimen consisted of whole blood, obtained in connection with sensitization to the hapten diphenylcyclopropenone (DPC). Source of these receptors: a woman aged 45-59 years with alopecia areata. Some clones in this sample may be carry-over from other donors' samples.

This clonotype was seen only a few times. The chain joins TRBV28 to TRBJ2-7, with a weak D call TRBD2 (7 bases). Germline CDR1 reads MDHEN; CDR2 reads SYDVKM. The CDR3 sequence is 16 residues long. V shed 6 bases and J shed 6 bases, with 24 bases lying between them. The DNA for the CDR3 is TGTGCCAGCAGGATGTCTGGCGGGGGCTTAACTCGCGAGCAGTACTTC. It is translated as CASRMSGGGLTREQYF.

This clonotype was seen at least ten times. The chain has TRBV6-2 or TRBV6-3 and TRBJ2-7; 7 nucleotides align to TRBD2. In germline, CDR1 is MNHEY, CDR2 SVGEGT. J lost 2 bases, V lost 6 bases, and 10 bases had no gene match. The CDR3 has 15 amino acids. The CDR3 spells CASRSSGGGTYEQYF. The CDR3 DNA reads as TGTGCCAGCAGGTCCTCTGGCGGGGGAACCTACGAGCAGTACTTC.

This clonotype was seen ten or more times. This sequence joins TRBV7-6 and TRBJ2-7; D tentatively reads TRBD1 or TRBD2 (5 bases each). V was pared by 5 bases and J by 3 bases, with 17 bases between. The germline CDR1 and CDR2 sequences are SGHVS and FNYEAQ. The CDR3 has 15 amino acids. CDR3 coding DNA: TGTGCCAGCAGCCCGCGGGCAGGGACCTTCTACGAGCAGTACTTC. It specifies CASSPRAGTFYEQYF.

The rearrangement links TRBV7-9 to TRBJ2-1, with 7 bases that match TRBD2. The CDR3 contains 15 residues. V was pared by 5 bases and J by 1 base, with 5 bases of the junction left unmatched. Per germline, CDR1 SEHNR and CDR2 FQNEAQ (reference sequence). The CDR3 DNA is TGTGCCAGCAGCCCCGGGGAGGGTTCCTACAATGAGCAGTTCTTC. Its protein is CASSPGEGSYNEQFF.